This T cell receptor beta chain appears in the sequencing data of a study of T cell responses to AZD1222 COVID-19 vaccine. Trimming stripped 2 bases from V and 4 bases from J, with 8 bases between. The germline gives CDR1 LGHDT, CDR2 YNNKEL (reference sequence). CDR3 length: 13 residues. TCRdb's copy holds only in-frame clones and misses some; the assay was immunoSEQ multiplex PCR. Of 77,000 or so clones in the sample, around 89% were seen once. The chain has TRBV3-1 (or the pseudogene TRBV3-2) and TRBJ1-2, with a tentative D call TRBD1 (6 bases). The sample was peripheral blood, taken on day 0 of AZD1222 vaccination. The TCR sequence derives from an adult in good health. CDR3 sequence: CASSQRGTYGYTF. The CDR3 DNA reads TGTGCCAGCAGCCAAAGGGGGACCTATGGCTACACCTTC.